One sample yielded the 11 T cell receptor beta chains listed below, sequenced in a study of a mutant IDH1 vaccine in newly diagnosed glioma. The repertoire was sequenced with immunoSEQ multiplex PCR; TCRdb's copy has only in-frame clones and lacks some. The sample consists of about 36,000 clones, roughly four fifths of them appearing once. The time point denotes: week 5, during vaccination. Vaccination used 300 ug of mutant IDH1 20-mer peptide per dose, with topical imiquimod. These receptors are not linked to any known antigen. The source was PBMCs, collected from a glioma patient whose treatment included an IDH1 peptide vaccine. The receptors were gathered from a man aged 45 to 65 with glioma.

The J gene is TRBJ2-2, the V gene TRBV5-1; D is possibly TRBD2 (5 bases). CDR3 length equals 15 residues. The ends were cut back, 0 bases at V and 1 base at J, with 7 bases in the middle. The germline CDR1 and CDR2 sequences are SGHRS and YFSETQ. The DNA for the CDR3 is TGCGCCAGCAGCTTGGATGCGGGGAACACCGGGGAGCTGTTTTTT. The encoded protein is CASSLDAGNTGELFF.

The chain is built from TRBV6-5 and TRBJ2-3, with D unclear. The V end was cut by 2 bases, the J end by 3 bases, with 6 bases between. CDR3 length: 13 residues. CDR1 is MNHEY, CDR2 SVGAGI, per germline. CDR3 in amino acids: CASSYGRTDTQYF. The CDR3 coding sequence is TGTGCCAGCAGTTACGGTAGGACAGATACGCAGTATTTT.

The V call is TRBV11-3, the J call TRBJ2-7; 10 bases fit TRBD1. Germline-derived CDR1 and CDR2 are SGHNT and YENEEA. The CDR3 contains 15 residues. Trimming cost V 3 bases and J 5 bases; bases outside gene matches: 7. The CDR3 loop reads CASSFRDRGFDEQYF. The CDR3 bases are TGTGCCAGCAGCTTCCGGGACAGGGGATTCGACGAGCAGTACTTC.

The CDR3 DNA reads TGCGCCAGCAGCTTCACTAGGGACCCCTACGAGCAGTACTTC. The encoded protein is CASSFTRDPYEQYF. The V and J genes are TRBV5-1 and TRBJ2-7; D may match TRBD1 or TRBD2 (5 bases each). This CDR3 comprises 14 residues. Trimming stripped 2 bases from V and 2 bases from J, with 11 bases between. The germline V gene has CDR1 SGHRS and CDR2 YFSETQ.

The CDR3 protein is CATRRTGTEAFF. The CDR3 DNA follows: TGTGCCACTCGACGGACAGGGACTGAAGCTTTCTTT. The chain is built from TRBV2 and TRBJ1-1, with 8 bases identical to TRBD1. Germline lookup yields CDR1 SNHLY and CDR2 FYNNEI. The CDR3 has 12 residues. V shed 10 bases, J shed 5 bases, and the junction held 6 bases outside the gene matches.

This clone has more than one count but fewer than ten. This sequence joins TRBV6-4 and TRBJ2-3, with a weak D call TRBD2 (6 bases). Germline V lookup: CDR1 MRHNA, CDR2 SNTAGT. The CDR3 spans 14 residues. Trimming cost V 0 bases and J 2 bases, with 6 bases left between them. CDR3 protein: CASSDSRDTDTQYF. CDR3 coding DNA: TGTGCCAGCAGTGACTCGCGGGACACAGATACGCAGTATTTT.

V gene TRBV7-2 combines with J gene TRBJ1-1, with D unclear. Germline V gene data show CDR1 as SGHTA and CDR2 as FQGNSA. V was cut by 3 bases and J by 7 bases, with 15 bases left in between. This CDR3 region has 14 residues. The CDR3 nucleotides are TGTGCCAGCAGCTTGGGGAGGCAGGCAGGTGAAGCTTTCTTT. It translates to CASSLGRQAGEAFF.

CDR3 loop: CASSPDSTGVYYGYTF. DNA of the CDR3: TGTGCCAGCTCACCAGACTCGACAGGGGTTTACTATGGCTACACCTTC. The V and J genes are TRBV18 and TRBJ1-2; 8 bases agree with TRBD1. The germline V gene has CDR1 KGHSH and CDR2 LQKENI. V shed 2 bases and J 3 bases; nucleotides not matched to a gene: 8. The CDR3 is 16 amino acids. Together with reference TRBV18 and TRBJ1-2, the CDR3 gives the full variable domain: NAGVMQNPRHLVRRRGQEARLRCSPMKGHSHVYWYRQLPEEGLKFMVYLQKENIIDESGMPKERFSAEFPKEGPSILRIQQVVRGDSAAYFCASSPDSTGVYYGYTFGSGTRLTVV.

This chain connects TRBV25-1 to TRBJ1-1; D uncertain. V was pared by 4 bases and J by 4 bases, with 16 bases between. The CDR3 runs 15 residues. Germline assignment: CDR1 MGHDK and CDR2 SYGVNS. As DNA, the CDR3 is TGTGCCAGCAGTGCAAAGAGGACGGCGGGCACTGAAGCTTTCTTT. It is translated as CASSAKRTAGTEAFF.

V gene TRBV20-1 combines with J gene TRBJ2-7; D possibly uses TRBD1 or TRBD2 (5 bases each). The ends were cut back, 5 bases at V and 5 bases at J, with 10 bases in the middle. The CDR3 loop spans 11 amino acids. Per the germline V gene, CDR1 is DFQATT and CDR2 is SNEGSKA (reference sequence). The CDR3 sequence is CSASTGHEQYF. The CDR3 coding sequence is TGCAGTGCTTCAACGGGGCACGAGCAGTACTTC.

This chain uses TRBV27 with TRBJ1-2, with D uncertain. CDR1 and CDR2 (germline): MNHEY, SMNVEV (reference sequence). The CDR3 contains 13 residues. The V end was cut by 6 bases, the J end by 4 bases, with 12 bases between. CDR3 loop: CASRGIRSYGYTF. The CDR3, as DNA: TGTGCCAGCAGAGGGATCCGAAGCTATGGCTACACCTTC.